The 9 T cell receptor beta chains below come from one sample, sequenced in a study of regulatory T cells in long-lasting Graves disease. As for time point: newly diagnosed GD, antithyroid drugs for less than 3 months. From RNA extracted from PBMCs, the TCR library was made. Combining iRepertoire HTBI primers with Arm-PCR of CDR3 regions, the authors built TCR beta libraries. One entry per CDR3 protein, called by TCRdb with MiXCR from the multiplex PCR reads. The profile shows 350,000 to 450,000 distinct CDR3 sequences, around 14% of them singletons. The same data also contributed to another study, on T cells in Graves' hyperthyroidism and ophthalmopathy.

The material sequenced was peripheral blood mononuclear cells (PBMCs), taken at new diagnosis, from a patient treated with antithyroid drugs. These receptors were taken from a woman aged 25-40 years with Graves disease.

This clonotype was recorded many times. The chain carries TRBV12-3 or TRBV12-4 and TRBJ2-3, with D tentatively TRBD2 (5 bases). V was shortened by 3 bases and J by 1 base, with 17 bases between the two germline ends. This CDR3 has 17 residues. The CDR3 reads CASSFAPLPGGTDTQYF. The CDR3 DNA is TGTGCCAGCAGTTTTGCCCCCCTGCCCGGGGGCACAGATACGCAGTATTTT.

At least ten counts were recorded for this clonotype. The chain employs TRBV5-5 and TRBJ2-3; the D is unclear. The CDR3 sequence is 13 residues long. V was pared by 2 bases and J by 2 bases, with 6 bases between. The germline CDR1 and CDR2 sequences are SGHKS and YYEKEE (reference sequence). The CDR3, as DNA: TGTGCCAGCAGCTTAGCGATCACAGATACGCAGTATTTT. Protein: CASSLAITDTQYF.

This clonotype was picked up a small number of times. V gene TRBV29-1 combines with J gene TRBJ2-1; 12 nucleotides agree with TRBD2. CDR1 is SQVTM, CDR2 ANQGSEA, per germline. V shed 3 bases and J 7 bases; nucleotides not matched to a gene: 10. This CDR3 spans 16 amino acids. CDR3 bases: TGCAGCGTTGAGAGTCTAGCGGGAGGGCCTGGTAATGAGCAGTTCTTC. Amino acid sequence: CSVESLAGGPGNEQFF.

About this clonotype: A much larger clone sits a single nucleotide away, making a read error possible. No conserved phenylalanine or tryptophan is present at the end of the CDR3, so a read error is the likely explanation. V gene TRBV13 combines with J gene TRBJ2-3, with D possibly TRBD2 on 5 matching bases. The CDR3 runs 13 residues. Per the germline V gene, CDR1 is PRHDT and CDR2 is FYEKMQ (reference sequence). V lost 4 bases and J 5 bases, leaving 10 bases between the germline ends. The CDR3 sequence: CASSSPRGDTQYC. The CDR3 coding sequence is TGTGCCAGCAGCTCTCCACGGGGAGATACGCAGTATTGT.

This clonotype was recorded many times. The junction departs from germline at one end; a sequencing error may be responsible. The rearrangement links TRBV6-9 to TRBJ1-5, with D unclear. The CDR3 runs 15 residues. Germline CDR1 and CDR2: MNHGY and SVAAGI. The CDR3: CANSLGSVNNQPQHF. The CDR3 DNA follows: TGTGCCAACAGTTTGGGCAGTGTAAACAATCAGCCCCAGCATTTT.

This clonotype was observed a few times. The V call is TRBV7-6, the J call TRBJ2-7, with D maybe TRBD1 (6 bases). Per germline, CDR1 SGHVS and CDR2 FNYEAQ. The CDR3 totals 20 residues. The V and J ends lost 0 bases and 2 bases respectively, with 26 bases between them. CDR3 in DNA: TGTGCCAGCAGCTTAGCCCCCTCAATCGGACAGCTACTGCCACCCTACGAGCAGTACTTC. This translates into CASSLAPSIGQLLPPYEQYF.

J is TRBJ2-1 and V is TRBV3-1; D not certain. CDR1 LGHDT and CDR2 YNNKEL come from the germline V gene (reference sequence). Trimming cost V 4 bases and J 3 bases, with 25 bases left between them. This CDR3 has 19 residues. The CDR3 is CASSLRDRLSTFDYNEQFF. CDR3 coding DNA: TGTGCCAGCAGCCTCCGAGATCGACTTAGCACCTTCGACTACAATGAGCAGTTCTTC.

This clonotype was recorded many times. The chain employs TRBV27 and TRBJ2-1, with D possibly being TRBD1 (8 bases). In germline, CDR1 is MNHEY, CDR2 SMNVEV (reference sequence). With 4 bases removed from V and 9 bases from J, the gap between germline ends came to 34 bases. The CDR3 sequence is 20 residues long. The CDR3 DNA reads TGTGCCAGCAGTTCCCCTGGGACAGGAGAAAGGCTAGCGGACCTGGGTGAGCAGTTCTTC. Encoded protein: CASSSPGTGERLADLGEQFF.

This clonotype has ten or more counts. This chain uses TRBV30 with TRBJ1-1; perhaps TRBD1 as D (6 bases). V gave up 0 bases and J gave up 1 base, with 15 bases separating them. The CDR3 extends over 16 amino acids. Germline CDR1 and CDR2: GTSNPN and SVGIG (reference sequence). The CDR3 protein is CAWSVRGPDWNTEAFF. The DNA of the CDR3 is TGTGCCTGGAGTGTGCGGGGGCCAGATTGGAACACTGAAGCTTTCTTT.